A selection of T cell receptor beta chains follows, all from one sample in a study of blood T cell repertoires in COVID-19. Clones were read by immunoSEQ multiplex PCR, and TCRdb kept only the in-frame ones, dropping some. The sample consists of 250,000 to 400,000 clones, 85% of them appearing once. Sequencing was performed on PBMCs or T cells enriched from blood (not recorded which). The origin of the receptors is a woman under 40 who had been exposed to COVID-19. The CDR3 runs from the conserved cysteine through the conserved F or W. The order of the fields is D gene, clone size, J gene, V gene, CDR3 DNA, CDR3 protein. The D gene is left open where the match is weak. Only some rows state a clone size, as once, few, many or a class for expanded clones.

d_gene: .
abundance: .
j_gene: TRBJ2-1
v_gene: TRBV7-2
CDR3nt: TGTGCCAGCAGCCCCCTCGATGAGCAGTTCTTC
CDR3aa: CASSPLDEQFF

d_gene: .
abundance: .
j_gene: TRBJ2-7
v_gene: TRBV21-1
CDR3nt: TGTGCCAGCACCAAACCCCCCGGGACTAGCGGAACCTACGAGCAGTACTTC
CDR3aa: CASTKPPGTSGTYEQYF

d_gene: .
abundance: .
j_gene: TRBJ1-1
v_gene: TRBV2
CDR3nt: TGTGCCAGCAGTGTATGGGTGGAGACTGAAGCTTTCTTT
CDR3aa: CASSVWVETEAFF

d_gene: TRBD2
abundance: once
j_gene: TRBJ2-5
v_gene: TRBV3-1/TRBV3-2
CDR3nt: TGTGCCAGCAGCCAAGCTCCTAGCGGGCAAGAGACCCAGTACTTC
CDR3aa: CASSQAPSGQETQYF

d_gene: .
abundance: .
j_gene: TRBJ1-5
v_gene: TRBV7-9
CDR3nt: TGTGCCAGCAGCTTTGCAGGGGGCAATCAGCCCCAGCATTTT
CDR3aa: CASSFAGGNQPQHF

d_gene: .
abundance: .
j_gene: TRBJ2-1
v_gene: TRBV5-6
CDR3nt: TGTGCCAGCAGCGAAGACTCGACGCAGTTCTTC
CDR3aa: CASSEDSTQFF

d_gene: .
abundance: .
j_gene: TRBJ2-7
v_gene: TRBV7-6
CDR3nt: TGTGCCAGCAGCTTAGAGTGGGGCGCCTCCTACGAGCAGTACTTC
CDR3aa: CASSLEWGASYEQYF

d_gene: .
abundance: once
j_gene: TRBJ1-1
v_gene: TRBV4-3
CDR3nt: TGCGCCAGCAGCTCGCCCGGACGATCGGGGTGGAGGGACACTGAAGCTTTCTTT
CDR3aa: CASSSPGRSGWRDTEAFF

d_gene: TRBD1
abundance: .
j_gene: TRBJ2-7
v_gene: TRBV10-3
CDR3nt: TGTGCCATCAGTGGGACCGGGACAGGGCACTACGAGCAGTACTTC
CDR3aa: CAISGTGTGHYEQYF

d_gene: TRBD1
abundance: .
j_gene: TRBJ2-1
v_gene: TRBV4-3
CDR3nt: TGCGCCAGCAGCCGGATCGGACAGGGGTACAATGAGCAGTTCTTC
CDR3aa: CASSRIGQGYNEQFF

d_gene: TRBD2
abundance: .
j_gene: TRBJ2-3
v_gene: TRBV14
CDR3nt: TGTGCCAGCAGCCAAGGGAGCGGGAGGTTCACAGATACGCAGTATTTT
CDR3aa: CASSQGSGRFTDTQYF